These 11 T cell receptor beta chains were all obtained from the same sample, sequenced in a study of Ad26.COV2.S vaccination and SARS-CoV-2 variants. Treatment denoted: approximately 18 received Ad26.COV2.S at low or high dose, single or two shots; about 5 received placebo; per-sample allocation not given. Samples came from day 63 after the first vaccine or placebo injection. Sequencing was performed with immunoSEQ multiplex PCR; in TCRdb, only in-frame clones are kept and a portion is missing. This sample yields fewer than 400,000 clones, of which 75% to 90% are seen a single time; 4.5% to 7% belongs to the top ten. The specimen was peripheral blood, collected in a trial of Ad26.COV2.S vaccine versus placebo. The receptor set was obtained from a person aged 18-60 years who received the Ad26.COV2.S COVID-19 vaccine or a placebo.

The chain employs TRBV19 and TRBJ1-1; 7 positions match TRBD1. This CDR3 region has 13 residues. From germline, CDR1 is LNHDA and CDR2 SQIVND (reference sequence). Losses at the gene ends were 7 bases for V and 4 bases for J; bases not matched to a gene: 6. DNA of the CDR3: TGTGCCAGTAAGGGGGCAGGCGGCACTGAAGCTTTCTTT. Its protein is CASKGAGGTEAFF.

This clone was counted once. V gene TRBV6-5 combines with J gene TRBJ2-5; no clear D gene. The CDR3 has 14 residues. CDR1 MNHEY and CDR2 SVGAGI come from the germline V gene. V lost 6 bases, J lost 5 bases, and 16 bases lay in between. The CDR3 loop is CASSLSGSLETQYF. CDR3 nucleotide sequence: TGTGCCAGCAGCCTGAGTGGGTCATTGGAGACCCAGTACTTC.

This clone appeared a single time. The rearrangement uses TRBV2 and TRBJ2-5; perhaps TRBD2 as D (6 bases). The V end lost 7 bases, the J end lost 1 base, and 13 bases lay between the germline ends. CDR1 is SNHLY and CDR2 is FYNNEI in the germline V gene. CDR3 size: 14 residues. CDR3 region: CASNRDSIQETQYF. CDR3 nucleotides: TGTGCCAGCAACCGGGACTCAATCCAAGAGACCCAGTACTTC.

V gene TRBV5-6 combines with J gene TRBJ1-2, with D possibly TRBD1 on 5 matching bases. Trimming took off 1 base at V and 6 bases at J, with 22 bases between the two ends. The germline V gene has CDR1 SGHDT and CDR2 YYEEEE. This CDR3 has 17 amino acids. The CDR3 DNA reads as TGTGCCAGCAGCTTGATCCTAGAGGGCCCCCTACAGGATGGCTACACCTTC. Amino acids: CASSLILEGPLQDGYTF.

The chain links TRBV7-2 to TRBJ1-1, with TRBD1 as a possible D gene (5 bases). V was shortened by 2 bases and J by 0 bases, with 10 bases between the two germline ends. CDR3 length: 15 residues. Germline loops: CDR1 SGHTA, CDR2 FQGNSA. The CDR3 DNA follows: TGTGCCAGCAGCTTAAGTGGGGCCATGAACACTGAAGCTTTCTTT. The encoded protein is CASSLSGAMNTEAFF.

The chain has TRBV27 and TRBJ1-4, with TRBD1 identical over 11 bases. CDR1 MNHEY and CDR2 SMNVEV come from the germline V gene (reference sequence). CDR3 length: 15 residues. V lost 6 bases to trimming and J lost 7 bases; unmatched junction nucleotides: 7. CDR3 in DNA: TGTGCCAGCAGCCCCCGGGGGACAGGGGGTGAAAAACTGTTTTTT. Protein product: CASSPRGTGGEKLFF.

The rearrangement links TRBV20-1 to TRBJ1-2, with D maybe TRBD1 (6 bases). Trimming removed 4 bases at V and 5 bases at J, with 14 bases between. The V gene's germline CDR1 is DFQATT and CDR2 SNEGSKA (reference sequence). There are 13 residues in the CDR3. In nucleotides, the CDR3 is TGCAGTGCTACTGAGGGGGAGGGATATGGCTACACCTTC. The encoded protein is CSATEGEGYGYTF.

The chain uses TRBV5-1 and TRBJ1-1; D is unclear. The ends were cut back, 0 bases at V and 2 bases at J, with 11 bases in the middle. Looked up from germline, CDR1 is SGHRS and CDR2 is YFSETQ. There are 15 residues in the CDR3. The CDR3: CASSLEATFNTEAFF. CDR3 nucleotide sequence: TGCGCCAGCAGCTTGGAGGCCACGTTTAACACTGAAGCTTTCTTT.

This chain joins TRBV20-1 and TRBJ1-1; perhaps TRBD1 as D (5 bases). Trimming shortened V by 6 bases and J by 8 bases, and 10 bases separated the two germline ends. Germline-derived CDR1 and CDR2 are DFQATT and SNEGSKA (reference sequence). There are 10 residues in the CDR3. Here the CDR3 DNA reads TGCAGTGCCCAGCACAGGGAAGCTTTCTTT. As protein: CSAQHREAFF.

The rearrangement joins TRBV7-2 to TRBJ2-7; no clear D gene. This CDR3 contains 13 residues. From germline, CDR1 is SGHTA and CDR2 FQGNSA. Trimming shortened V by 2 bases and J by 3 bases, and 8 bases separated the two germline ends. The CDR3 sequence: CASSLILFYEQYF. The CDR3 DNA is TGTGCCAGCAGCTTAATCCTCTTCTACGAGCAGTACTTC.

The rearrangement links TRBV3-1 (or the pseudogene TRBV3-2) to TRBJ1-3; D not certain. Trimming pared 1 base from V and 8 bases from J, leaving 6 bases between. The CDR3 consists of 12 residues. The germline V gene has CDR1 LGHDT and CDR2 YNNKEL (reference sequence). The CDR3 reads CASSQVADTIYF. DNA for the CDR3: TGTGCCAGCAGCCAAGTGGCAGACACCATATATTTT.